This T cell receptor (beta chain) was recorded in a study of blood T cell repertoires in COVID-19. Across the study: COVID-19 samples, acute and convalescent, were from the United States, Italy and Spain. T cells, B-cell-depleted T cells, or PBMCs provided the cDNA or gDNA that served as material.

Sequencing was performed with immunoSEQ multiplex PCR; in TCRdb, only in-frame clones are kept and a portion is missing. There are approximately 85,000 clones in the sample; around four fifths occur only once, and 13% lies in the top ten. This sequence originates from a human donor in a cohort sampled during active COVID-19. The sequencing input was peripheral blood.

Here the CDR3 reads CASSPLPGTGYIGELFF. For the CDR3, the DNA is TGTGCCAGCTCACCCCTTCCCGGGACAGGGTACATCGGGGAGCTGTTTTTT. The chain carries TRBV18 and TRBJ2-2, with 9 bases that match TRBD1. The J segment lost 7 bases and the V segment lost 3 bases, leaving 12 bases of the junction unmatched. Per germline, CDR1 KGHSH and CDR2 LQKENI. The CDR3 sequence is 17 residues long.